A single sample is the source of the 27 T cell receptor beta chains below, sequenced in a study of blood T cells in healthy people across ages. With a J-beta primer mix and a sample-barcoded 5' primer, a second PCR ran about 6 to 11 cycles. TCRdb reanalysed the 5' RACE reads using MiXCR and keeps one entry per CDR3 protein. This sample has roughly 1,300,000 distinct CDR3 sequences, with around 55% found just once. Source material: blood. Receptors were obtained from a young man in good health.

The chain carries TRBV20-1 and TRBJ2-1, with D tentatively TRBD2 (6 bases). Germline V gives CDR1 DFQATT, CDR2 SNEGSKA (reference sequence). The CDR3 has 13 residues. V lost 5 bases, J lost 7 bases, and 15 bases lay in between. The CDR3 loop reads CSAGVGTPNEQFF. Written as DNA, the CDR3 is TGCAGTGCTGGCGTAGGGACTCCAAATGAGCAGTTCTTC.

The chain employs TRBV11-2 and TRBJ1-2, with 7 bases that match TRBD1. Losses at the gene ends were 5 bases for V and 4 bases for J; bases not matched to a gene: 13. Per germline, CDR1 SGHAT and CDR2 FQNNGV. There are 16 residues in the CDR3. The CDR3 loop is CASSTYRDRLLYGYTF. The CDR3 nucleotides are TGTGCCAGCAGCACATACCGGGACAGACTGCTCTATGGCTACACCTTC.

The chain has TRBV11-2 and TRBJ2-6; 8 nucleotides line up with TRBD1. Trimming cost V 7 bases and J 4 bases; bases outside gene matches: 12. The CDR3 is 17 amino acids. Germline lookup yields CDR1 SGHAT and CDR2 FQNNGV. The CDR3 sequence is CASTKTKQGVGANVLTF. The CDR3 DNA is TGTGCCAGCACCAAAACAAAACAGGGGGTAGGGGCCAACGTCCTGACTTTC.

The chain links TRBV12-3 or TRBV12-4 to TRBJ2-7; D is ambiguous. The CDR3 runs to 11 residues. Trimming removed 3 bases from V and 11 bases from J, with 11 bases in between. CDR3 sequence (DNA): TGTGCCAGCAGTTTCGGGTTACGGGAGTACTTC. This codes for CASSFGLREYF.

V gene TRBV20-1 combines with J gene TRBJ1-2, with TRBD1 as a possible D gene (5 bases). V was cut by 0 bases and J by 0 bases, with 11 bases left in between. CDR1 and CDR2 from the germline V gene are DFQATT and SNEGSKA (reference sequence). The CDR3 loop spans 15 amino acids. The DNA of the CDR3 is TGCAGTGCTAGAGATTGGGGCCCTACTAACTATGGCTACACCTTC. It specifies CSARDWGPTNYGYTF.

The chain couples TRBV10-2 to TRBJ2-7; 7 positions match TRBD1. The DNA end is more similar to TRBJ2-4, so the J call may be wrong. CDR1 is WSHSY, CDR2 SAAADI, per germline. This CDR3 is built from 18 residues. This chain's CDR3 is CASSEEGQIGLVENIQYF. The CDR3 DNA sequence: TGCGCCAGCAGTGAGGAGGGACAGATCGGGCTGGTAGAAAACATTCAGTACTTC.

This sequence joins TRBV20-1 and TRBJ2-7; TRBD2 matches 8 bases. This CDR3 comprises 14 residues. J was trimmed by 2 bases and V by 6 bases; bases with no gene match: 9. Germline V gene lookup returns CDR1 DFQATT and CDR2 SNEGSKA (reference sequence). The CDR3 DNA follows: TGCAGTGCCCAATTGAGCGGGAGTGCCTACGAGCAGTACTTC. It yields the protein CSAQLSGSAYEQYF.

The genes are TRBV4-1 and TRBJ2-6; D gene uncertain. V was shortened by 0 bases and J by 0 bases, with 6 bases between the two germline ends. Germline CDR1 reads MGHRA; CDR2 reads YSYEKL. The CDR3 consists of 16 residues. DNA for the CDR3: TGCGCCAGCAGCCAAGATATTAGCTCTGGGGCCAACGTCCTGACTTTC. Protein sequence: CASSQDISSGANVLTF.

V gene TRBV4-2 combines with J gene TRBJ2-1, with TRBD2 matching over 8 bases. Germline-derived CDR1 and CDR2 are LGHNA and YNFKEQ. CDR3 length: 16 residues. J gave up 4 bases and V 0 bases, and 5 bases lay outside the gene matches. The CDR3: CASSQELAVGYNEQFF. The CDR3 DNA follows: TGTGCCAGCAGCCAAGAACTAGCGGTGGGATACAATGAGCAGTTCTTC.

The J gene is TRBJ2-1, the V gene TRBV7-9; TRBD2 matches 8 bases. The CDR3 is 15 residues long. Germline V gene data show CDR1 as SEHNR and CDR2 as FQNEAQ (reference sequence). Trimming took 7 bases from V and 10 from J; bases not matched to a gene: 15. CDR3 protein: CASTTGGVRGGEQFF. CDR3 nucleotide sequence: TGTGCCAGCACCACGGGGGGGGTTAGGGGAGGCGAGCAGTTCTTC.

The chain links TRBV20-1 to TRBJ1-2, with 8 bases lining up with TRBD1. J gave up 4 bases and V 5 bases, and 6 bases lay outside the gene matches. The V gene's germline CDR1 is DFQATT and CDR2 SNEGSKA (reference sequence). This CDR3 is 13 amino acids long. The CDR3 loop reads CSASTGAAYGYTF. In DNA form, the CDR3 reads TGCAGTGCTTCGACAGGGGCCGCCTATGGCTACACCTTC.

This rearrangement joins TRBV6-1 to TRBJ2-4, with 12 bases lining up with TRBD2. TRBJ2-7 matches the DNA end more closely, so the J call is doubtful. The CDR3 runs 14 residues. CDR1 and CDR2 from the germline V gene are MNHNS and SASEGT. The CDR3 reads CASSDGLAGNEQYF. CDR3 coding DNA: TGTGCCAGCAGTGACGGACTAGCGGGGAACGAGCAGTACTTC.

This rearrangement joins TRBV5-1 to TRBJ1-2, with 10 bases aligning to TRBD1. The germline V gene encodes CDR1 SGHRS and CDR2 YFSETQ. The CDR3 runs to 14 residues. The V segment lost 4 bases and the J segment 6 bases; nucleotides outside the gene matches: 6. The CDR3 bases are TGCGCCAGCAGCCACACGGGACAGGGGAATGGCTACACCTTC. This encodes CASSHTGQGNGYTF.

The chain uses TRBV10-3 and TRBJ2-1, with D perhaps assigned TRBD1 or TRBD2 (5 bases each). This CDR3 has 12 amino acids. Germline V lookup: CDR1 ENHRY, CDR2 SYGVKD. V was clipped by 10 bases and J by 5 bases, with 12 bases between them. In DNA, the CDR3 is TGTGCCACCCGAGGGGCCAACAATGAGCAGTTCTTC. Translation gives CATRGANNEQFF.

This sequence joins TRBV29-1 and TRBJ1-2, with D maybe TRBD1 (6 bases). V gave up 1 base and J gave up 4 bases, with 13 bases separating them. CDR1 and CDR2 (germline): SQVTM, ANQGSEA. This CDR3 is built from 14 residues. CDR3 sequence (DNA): TGCAGCGTTGAAGTTGGGGGCTGGAGCTATGGCTACACCTTC. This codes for CSVEVGGWSYGYTF.

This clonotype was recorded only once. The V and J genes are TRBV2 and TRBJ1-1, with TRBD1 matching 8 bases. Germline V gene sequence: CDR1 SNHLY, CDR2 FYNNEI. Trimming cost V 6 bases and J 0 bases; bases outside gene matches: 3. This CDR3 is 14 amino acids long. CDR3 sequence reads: CASRGDRLNTEAFF. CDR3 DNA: TGTGCCAGCAGGGGGGACAGGTTGAACACTGAAGCTTTCTTT.

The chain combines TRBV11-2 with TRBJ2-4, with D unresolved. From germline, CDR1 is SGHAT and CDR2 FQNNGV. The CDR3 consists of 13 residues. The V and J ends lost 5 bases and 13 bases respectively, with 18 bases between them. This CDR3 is CASSVKEGGEQYF. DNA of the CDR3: TGTGCCAGCAGCGTAAAGGAAGGTGGTGAGCAGTACTTC.

This CDR3 reads CASSQTGNDEQYF. The CDR3 bases are TGTGCCAGCAGCCAAACAGGGAACGACGAGCAGTACTTC. The gene calls are TRBV14 and TRBJ2-7; the D gene is possibly TRBD1 (6 bases). Trimming took off 2 bases at V and 5 bases at J, with 10 bases between the two ends. The CDR3 has 13 amino acids. The V gene's germline CDR1 is SGHDN and CDR2 FVKESK.

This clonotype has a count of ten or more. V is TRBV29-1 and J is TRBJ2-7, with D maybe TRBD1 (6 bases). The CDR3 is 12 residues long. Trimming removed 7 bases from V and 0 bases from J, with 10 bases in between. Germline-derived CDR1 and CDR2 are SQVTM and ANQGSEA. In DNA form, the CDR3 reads TGCAGCGCAGGACAGAACTCCTACGAGCAGTACTTC. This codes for CSAGQNSYEQYF.

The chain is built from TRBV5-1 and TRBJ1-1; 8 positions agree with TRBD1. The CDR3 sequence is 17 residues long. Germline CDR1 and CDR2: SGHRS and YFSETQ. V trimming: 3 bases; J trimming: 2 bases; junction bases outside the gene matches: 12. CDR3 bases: TGCGCCAGCAGCTCTTTGGCCCCAGGGGGCACTAACACTGAAGCTTTCTTT. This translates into CASSSLAPGGTNTEAFF.

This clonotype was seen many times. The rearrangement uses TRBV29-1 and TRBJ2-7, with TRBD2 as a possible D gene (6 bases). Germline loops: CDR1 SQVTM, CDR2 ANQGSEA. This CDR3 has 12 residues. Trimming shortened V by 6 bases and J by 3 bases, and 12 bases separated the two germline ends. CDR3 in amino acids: CSVSGSLYEQYF. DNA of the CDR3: TGCAGCGTCTCCGGGAGCCTCTACGAGCAGTACTTC.

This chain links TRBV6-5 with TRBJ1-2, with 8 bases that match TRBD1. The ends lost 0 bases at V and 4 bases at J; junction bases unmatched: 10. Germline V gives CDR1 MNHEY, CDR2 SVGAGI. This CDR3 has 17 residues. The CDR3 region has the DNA TGTGCCAGCAGTTACTCCCTTACAGGGGGGCTGGCCTATGGCTACACCTTC. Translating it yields CASSYSLTGGLAYGYTF.

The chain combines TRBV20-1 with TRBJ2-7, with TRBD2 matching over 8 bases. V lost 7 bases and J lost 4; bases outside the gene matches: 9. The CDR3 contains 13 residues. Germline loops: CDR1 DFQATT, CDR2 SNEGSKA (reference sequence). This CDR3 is CSVDPGLGYEQYF. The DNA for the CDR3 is TGCAGTGTTGATCCGGGACTAGGGTACGAGCAGTACTTC.

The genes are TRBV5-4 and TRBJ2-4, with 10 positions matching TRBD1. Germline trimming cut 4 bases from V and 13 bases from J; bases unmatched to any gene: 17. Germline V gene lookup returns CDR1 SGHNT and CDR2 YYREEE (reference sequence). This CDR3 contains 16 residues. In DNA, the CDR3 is TGTGCCAGCAGCGGGGGACAGGGGAAAACTACGTTGGAGCAGTACTTC. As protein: CASSGGQGKTTLEQYF. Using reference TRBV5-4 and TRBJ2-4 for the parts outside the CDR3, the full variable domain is ETGVTQSPTHLIKTRGQQVTLRCSSQSGHNTVSWYQQALGQGPQFIFQYYREEENGRGNFPPRFSGLQFPNYSSELNVNALELDDSALYLCASSGGQGKTTLEQYFGAGTRLSVL.

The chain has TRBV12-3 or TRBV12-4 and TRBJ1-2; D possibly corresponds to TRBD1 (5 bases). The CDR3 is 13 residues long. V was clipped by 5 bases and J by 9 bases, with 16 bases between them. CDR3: CASSPGGRDSYTF. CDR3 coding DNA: TGTGCCAGCAGTCCGGGGGGTAGAGATAGCTACACCTTC.

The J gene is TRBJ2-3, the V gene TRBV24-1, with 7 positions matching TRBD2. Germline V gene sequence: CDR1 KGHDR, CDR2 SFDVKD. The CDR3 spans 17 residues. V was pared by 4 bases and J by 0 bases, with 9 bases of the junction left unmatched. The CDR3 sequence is CATSDSLAESSTDTQYF. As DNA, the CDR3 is TGTGCCACCAGTGACTCCCTAGCGGAATCTAGCACAGATACGCAGTATTTT.

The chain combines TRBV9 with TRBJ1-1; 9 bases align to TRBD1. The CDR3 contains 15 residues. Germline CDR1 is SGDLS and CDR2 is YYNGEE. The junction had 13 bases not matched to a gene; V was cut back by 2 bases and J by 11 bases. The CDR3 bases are TGTGCCAGCAGCGTCGGACTCTCCGGGACAGGGAGCGCTTTCTTT. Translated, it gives CASSVGLSGTGSAFF.